This T cell receptor beta chain was profiled in a study of T-cell reconstitution after alpha-beta-depleted transplantation in children. This clonotype was seen only a few times. The authors prepared the TCRbeta library with unique molecular identifiers. A single record per CDR3 protein comes from TCRdb applying MiXCR to the PCR reads. The sample carries some 240,000 distinct CDR3 sequences, roughly a tenth recorded once. V lost 0 bases and J 4 bases, leaving 15 bases between the germline ends. Germline lookup yields CDR1 LNHNV and CDR2 YYDKDF (reference sequence). The CDR3 has 16 amino acids. The chain joins TRBV15 to TRBJ2-5; tentative D call: TRBD1 (6 bases). The source material was PBMCs from the stem cell graft donor, sampled from the stem cell graft. The sequence was collected from a human donor who donated a stem cell graft to a child with SCID. The CDR3 is CATSRDGTGRGETQYF. The DNA of the CDR3 is TGTGCCACCAGCAGAGATGGTACAGGGAGAGGAGAGACCCAGTACTTC.